What follows are 5 T cell receptor beta chains derived from one specimen sequenced in a study of blood T cells in healthy people across ages. The second PCR ran about 6 to 11 cycles with a sample-barcoded 5' primer and J-beta primers. TCRdb called the 5' RACE reads again in MiXCR, with one record for every CDR3 protein. The sample shows roughly 1.4 million distinct CDR3 sequences, approximately 60% of them seen only once. Sequenced material: blood. The receptors originated from a man aged 18-30 years in good health.

This clonotype was seen only once. The chain is built from TRBV7-6 and TRBJ2-5, with D tentatively TRBD2 (7 bases). V was cut by 2 bases and J by 11 bases, with 15 bases left in between. Germline V gives CDR1 SGHVS, CDR2 FNYEAQ. The CDR3 totals 13 residues. The CDR3 DNA reads TGTGCCAGCAGCTTAAGTCCAGGGGAGGGGCAGTACTTC. Translated, it gives CASSLSPGEGQYF.

CDR3 sequence (DNA): TGCAGCGTTTACACCTGGACATTCTACGAGCAGTACTTC. Amino acid sequence: CSVYTWTFYEQYF. The rearrangement uses TRBV29-1 and TRBJ2-7, with D perhaps TRBD1 (5 bases). Between the trimmed V and J ends, which lost 5 bases and 3 bases, there was a span of 14 bases. CDR3 length: 13 amino acids. Germline CDR1 reads SQVTM; CDR2 reads ANQGSEA.

The J gene is TRBJ2-1, the V gene TRBV10-3; D is unresolved. The CDR3 is 12 amino acids. V was cut by 3 bases and J by 5 bases, with 5 bases left in between. Germline values: CDR1 ENHRY, CDR2 SYGVKD. The CDR3 DNA is TGTGCCATCAGTGACACAAACAATGAGCAGTTCTTC. Protein sequence: CAISDTNNEQFF.

V usage is TRBV4-2 and J usage is TRBJ1-1; 9 positions match TRBD1. J lost 1 base, V lost 5 bases, and 5 bases had no gene match. CDR1 LGHNA and CDR2 YNFKEQ come from the germline V gene. The CDR3 length is 15 residues. CDR3 protein: CASSLQGAQNTEAFF. CDR3 bases: TGTGCCAGCAGCTTACAGGGGGCGCAGAACACTGAAGCTTTCTTT.

The chain is built from TRBV6-2 or TRBV6-3 and TRBJ1-4, with 10 nucleotides matching TRBD1. CDR3 length equals 14 residues. Per germline, CDR1 MNHEY and CDR2 SVGEGT. The V and J ends lost 6 bases and 7 bases, in that order; junction bases with no gene match: 5. Written as DNA, the CDR3 is TGTGCCAGCAGACCCGGGACAGGGGTTGAAAAACTGTTTTTT. It yields the protein CASRPGTGVEKLFF.